The 8 T cell receptor beta chains listed next were all sequenced from one sample in a study of cytomegalovirus exposure and HLA in healthy donors. With 60 Vbeta and 13 Jbeta primers, the PCR was carried out. Sequencing was performed with immunoSEQ multiplex PCR; in TCRdb, only in-frame clones are kept and a portion is missing. This sample has over 100,000 clones, with 50% to 75% found just once. The sample taken for sequencing was PBMCs. These receptors came from a woman aged 40 to 55 in good health and CMV-seronegative.

J is TRBJ2-3 and V is TRBV5-4; TRBD2 matches at 7 bases. Trimming cost V 4 bases and J 1 base; bases outside gene matches: 12. The CDR3 has 17 residues. Germline V gene sequence: CDR1 SGHNT, CDR2 YYREEE (reference sequence). The CDR3 DNA is TGTGCCAGCAGCGGGGGGGGTCGGGGATCCCGCACAGATACGCAGTATTTT. This sequence encodes CASSGGGRGSRTDTQYF.

The J gene is TRBJ1-6, the V gene TRBV7-2, with D uncertain. Germline V CDR1 and CDR2: SGHTA, FQGNSA. The CDR3 is 15 residues long. Trimming took 4 bases from V and 7 from J, leaving 14 bases between them. The DNA of the CDR3 is TGTGCCAGCAGCTCGAGCGGAACAGAGAATTCACCCCTCCACTTT. Amino acid sequence: CASSSSGTENSPLHF.

This chain connects TRBV2 to TRBJ1-2; D uncertain. This CDR3 spans 14 amino acids. Looked up from germline, CDR1 is SNHLY and CDR2 is FYNNEI. Trimming cost V 7 bases and J 2 bases, with 14 bases left between them. CDR3 sequence reads: CASKSFAGNYGYTF. The CDR3 region has the DNA TGTGCCAGCAAATCATTTGCGGGGAACTATGGCTACACCTTC. Using reference TRBV2 and TRBJ1-2 for the parts outside the CDR3, the full variable domain is EPEVTQTPSHQVTQMGQEVILRCVPISNHLYFYWYRQILGQKVEFLVSFYNNEISEKSEIFDDQFSVERPDGSNFTLKIRSTKLEDSAMYFCASKSFAGNYGYTFGSGTRLTVV.

The chain recombines TRBV7-9 with TRBJ2-6, with TRBD1 matching over 7 bases. Trimming removed 2 bases from V and 12 bases from J; junction bases left unmatched: 7. The CDR3 totals 14 residues. Germline CDR1 and CDR2: SEHNR and FQNEAQ (reference sequence). CDR3 coding DNA: TGTGCCAGCAGCTTAATGCGACAGGGAACCGTCCTGACTTTC. Its translation: CASSLMRQGTVLTF.

This sequence joins TRBV4-2 and TRBJ1-1; no definite D call. The germline gives CDR1 LGHNA, CDR2 YNFKEQ. This CDR3 region has 14 residues. With 3 bases removed from V and 2 bases from J, the gap between germline ends came to 10 bases. The CDR3 here is CASSHHQVNTEAFF. CDR3 nucleotides: TGTGCCAGCAGCCACCATCAGGTAAACACTGAAGCTTTCTTT.

The chain employs TRBV27 and TRBJ2-7; a possible D gene is TRBD1 (6 bases). Germline CDR1 MNHEY, CDR2 SMNVEV (reference sequence). The CDR3 is 14 amino acids. Trimming cost V 5 bases and J 3 bases, with 14 bases left between them. In DNA, the CDR3 is TGTGCCAGCAGTCCGACAGGACCCTTCTACGAGCAGTACTTC. Its translation: CASSPTGPFYEQYF.

On this clone: Germline is not matched at one junction end, which may reflect a read error. The chain uses TRBV27 and TRBJ1-1; 9 bases fit TRBD1. Per the germline V gene, CDR1 is MNHEY and CDR2 is SMNVEV (reference sequence). This CDR3 has 14 amino acids. CDR3 residues: CASSPDRGNTEDFF. CDR3 DNA sequence: TGTGCCAGCAGCCCGGACAGGGGTAACACTGAAGATTTCTTT.

The V and J genes are TRBV5-8 and TRBJ1-1; 7 bases align to TRBD1. V trimming: 4 bases; J trimming: 3 bases; junction bases outside the gene matches: 12. CDR3 length: 16 residues. Germline CDR1 reads SGHTS; CDR2 reads YDEGEE. CDR3 amino acids: CASSKRLQGSDTEAFF. The CDR3 nucleotides are TGTGCCAGCAGCAAGAGATTACAGGGGTCGGACACTGAAGCTTTCTTT.